This T cell receptor (beta chain) comes out of a study of CD8+CD57+ T cells in acquired aplastic anemia. The wider study: On average, sorted CD4+ and CD8+ cells gave 2.5 to 4 ug of DNA.

Germline V gene data show CDR1 as MGHDK and CDR2 as SYGVNS. The CDR3 totals 16 residues. In this sample, this clonotype turned up many times. A junction end diverges from the germline sequence, so it may reflect a read error. The template used for profiling TCR beta VDJ and CDR3 was genomic DNA. In TCRdb, the reads were re-called with MiXCR into one record per CDR3 protein. Here the sample spans some 200,000 distinct CDR3 sequences, 30% to 35% being singletons. The rearrangement joins TRBV25-1 to TRBJ2-1, with D unresolved. The sequence was obtained from a human donor in good health, serving as a control. Sequencing used sorted CD4+, CD8+, or CD8+CD57+ T cells (not recorded which) from PBMCs. Here the CDR3 DNA reads TGTGCCAGCAGTGAACTGGGCCTTACATCCTACGATGAGCAGTTCTTC. This gives the protein CASSELGLTSYDEQFF.